This paragraph covers one TCR beta chain sequence. As yet, its antigen is unknown. Germline CDR1 reads MNHEY; CDR2 reads SVGAGI. Trimming shortened V by 0 bases and J by 0 bases, and 6 bases separated the two germline ends. This CDR3 region has 15 residues. Only in-frame clones appear in the TCRdb table, and some are missing; sequencing was by immunoSEQ multiplex PCR. The sample has 90,000 to 100,000 clones, 70% to 90% seen once. During the collection period, no donor immune events like infections were recorded. The data derive from a study of identifying expanded T cells in peripheral blood. Study-wide findings and caveats: About 1.2 clones differed between technical replicates, versus approximately 17 and 20 over time. Clone count variance between two-week samples rose with total template count.

The clonotype originates from a person aged 18 to 69 in good health. The chain has TRBV6-5 and TRBJ1-3; D unresolved. Specimen: blood. The CDR3 region has the DNA TGTGCCAGCAGTTACTCCCCATACTCTGGAAACACCATATATTTT. This codes for CASSYSPYSGNTIYF.